This T cell receptor beta chain was recovered during a study of blood T cell repertoires in COVID-19. Study-level information: PBMCs, B-cell-depleted T cells, or T cells were the source of the cDNA or gDNA that made up the material.

Cohort assignment relied on participant-reported clinical history. In the authors' methods: Estimation of nucleated cell counts relied on the amplification of reference gene primers. The protocol was immunoSEQ multiplex PCR, while the TCRdb copy is restricted to in-frame clones and leaves out a portion. V and J calls and clone size follow that table, whereas D and trimming were derived from the DNA. The profile shows a few hundred thousand clones, about nine tenths of them singletons. With 0 bases removed from V and 3 bases from J, the gap between germline ends came to 11 bases. CDR3 size: 15 residues. Germline CDR1 reads LGHNA; CDR2 reads YNFKEQ.

V is TRBV4-2 and J is TRBJ1-2, with no clear D. This receptor was identified in a woman aged 55-69 years who had recovered from COVID-19. The sequenced material came from PBMCs or T cells enriched from blood (not recorded which). Written as DNA, the CDR3 is TGTGCCAGCAGCCAAGATTCCGCAGGCGACTATGGCTACACCTTC. Its translation is CASSQDSAGDYGYTF.